This T cell receptor (beta chain) was observed in a study of blood T cell repertoires in COVID-19. Study-wide background: Samples taken during acute and convalescent COVID-19 were collected in the United States, Italy and Spain. PBMCs, B-cell-depleted T cells, or T cells provided the cDNA or gDNA that made up the material.

How the authors handled the data: Amplification from reference gene primers served as the basis for estimated nucleated cell counts. This table comes from immunoSEQ multiplex PCR, and its TCRdb copy is limited to in-frame clones, with some not included. D and trimming were read from the DNA, whereas the V and J calls and clone size are those reported in that table. The sample carries a few hundred thousand clones, roughly 90% recorded once. In germline, CDR1 is MNHEY, CDR2 SVGEGT. The CDR3 has 19 amino acids. The V end was cut by 0 bases, the J end by 1 base, with 20 bases between. The receptor was isolated from a man between 18 and 29 years old who had recovered from COVID-19. This sequence joins TRBV6-2 or TRBV6-3 and TRBJ2-3; D uncertain. Sequenced material: peripheral blood. The CDR3 DNA sequence: TGTGCCAGCAGTTACTCGAGGCCCGACGACTTTCAAGGCACAGATACGCAGTATTTT. Translation gives CASSYSRPDDFQGTDTQYF.